The 10 T cell receptor beta chains below were found in one sample sequenced in a study of early T cells in non-severe SARS-CoV-2 infection. TCRdb passed the 5' RACE reads through MiXCR, listing each CDR3 protein once. Here the sample spans under 50,000 distinct CDR3 sequences, 3.5% to 4.5% being singletons. Sequencing used whole blood. These receptors originate from an adult who was a healthcare worker with PCR-confirmed SARS-CoV-2 infection or an uninfected control (not recorded which).

This clonotype was recorded many times. The chain employs TRBV7-8 and TRBJ1-5; D is uncertain. The V gene's germline CDR1 is SGHVS and CDR2 FQNEAQ. With 5 bases removed from V and 4 bases from J, the gap between germline ends came to 9 bases. The CDR3 length is 13 residues. Written as DNA, the CDR3 is TGTGCCAGCAGCCCTATAGGTAATCAGCCCCAGCATTTT. Protein: CASSPIGNQPQHF.

The chain links TRBV19 to TRBJ2-5; TRBD1 might be the D (6 bases). V was shortened by 0 bases and J by 6 bases, with 14 bases between the two germline ends. CDR3 length: 15 amino acids. The germline gives CDR1 LNHDA, CDR2 SQIVND (reference sequence). CDR3 nucleotides: TGTGCCAGTAGTATAGAACTACAGGGTACGAAGACCCAGTACTTC. Its protein product is CASSIELQGTKTQYF.

This clonotype was picked up many times. The V gene is TRBV20-1, the J gene TRBJ2-1; D is uncertain. V lost 1 base to trimming and J lost 5 bases, with 6 bases between them. This CDR3 spans 12 amino acids. Germline CDR1 is DFQATT and CDR2 is SNEGSKA (reference sequence). The CDR3 DNA reads TGCAGTGCTAGAGTGACCAACAATGAGCAGTTCTTC. Protein sequence: CSARVTNNEQFF.

This clonotype was counted ten times or more. The chain combines TRBV19 with TRBJ2-7, with D possibly matching TRBD2 (6 bases). The germline V gene has CDR1 LNHDA and CDR2 SQIVND (reference sequence). The CDR3 covers 13 residues. V dropped 0 bases and J dropped 4 bases, with 7 bases sitting between them. The CDR3 reads CASSIDRGYEQYF. DNA of the CDR3: TGTGCCAGTAGTATAGATCGGGGGTACGAGCAGTACTTC.

This clonotype was found many times. The V and J genes are TRBV7-2 and TRBJ1-5; no clear D. CDR1 and CDR2 from the germline V gene are SGHTA and FQGNSA. The V gene lost 0 bases and the J gene lost 7 bases, with 4 bases spanning the gap. The CDR3 runs 12 residues. CDR3 region: CASSLAFQPQHF. The CDR3 DNA is TGTGCCAGCAGCTTAGCGTTCCAGCCCCAGCATTTT.

This clonotype was detected many times. This sequence joins TRBV30 and TRBJ2-1; TRBD1 matches at 10 bases. This CDR3 is built from 14 residues. CDR1 is GTSNPN and CDR2 is SVGIG in the germline V gene (reference sequence). J was trimmed by 10 bases and V by 0 bases; bases with no gene match: 6. Written as DNA, the CDR3 is TGTGCCTGGAGTGTAGGGACAGGGGCGGCGGAGCAGTTCTTC. Protein: CAWSVGTGAAEQFF.

The J gene is TRBJ2-3, the V gene TRBV20-1; the match to TRBD2 covers 13 bases. The CDR3 runs 16 residues. Germline loops: CDR1 DFQATT, CDR2 SNEGSKA (reference sequence). Germline trimming cut 4 bases from V and 2 bases from J; bases unmatched to any gene: 6. The CDR3 loop is CSATIGLAGATDTQYF. CDR3 coding DNA: TGCAGTGCTACGATCGGACTAGCGGGGGCCACAGATACGCAGTATTTT.

Ten or more counts support this clonotype. V is TRBV12-3 or TRBV12-4 and J is TRBJ2-2, with D perhaps TRBD1 (5 bases). The V end was cut by 6 bases, the J end by 4 bases, with 12 bases between. The CDR3 runs 14 residues. CDR3 amino acids: CASRNSGITGELFF. The CDR3 nucleotides read TGTGCCAGCAGAAACTCAGGGATCACCGGGGAGCTGTTTTTT.

The chain employs TRBV7-2 and TRBJ2-3; TRBD2 agrees at 11 bases. Losses at the gene ends were 1 base for V and 4 bases for J; bases not matched to a gene: 10. The CDR3 covers 18 residues. CDR1 is SGHTA, CDR2 FQGNSA, per germline. This CDR3 reads CASSLGSGGASGSDTQYF. The CDR3 DNA reads TGTGCCAGCAGCTTAGGTAGCGGGGGGGCCAGTGGGTCAGATACGCAGTATTTT.

This clonotype came up many times. This chain joins TRBV6-6 and TRBJ2-3, with D uncertain. The CDR3 runs to 13 residues. Per the germline V gene, CDR1 is MNHNY and CDR2 is SVGAGI (reference sequence). V was shortened by 4 bases and J by 2 bases, with 7 bases between the two germline ends. CDR3: CASSFLLTDTQYF. CDR3 DNA: TGTGCCAGCAGTTTCCTCCTCACAGATACGCAGTATTTT.